The source of this T cell receptor beta chain is a study of T cell changes during pregnancy in multiple sclerosis. Profiled with immunoSEQ multiplex PCR; TCRdb holds only in-frame clones, not every one. The sample holds around 37,000 clones, 90% to 95% seen once. Per the germline V gene, CDR1 is SGHVS and CDR2 is FQNEAQ. The CDR3 is made up of 12 amino acids. The V and J ends lost 8 bases and 6 bases respectively, with 14 bases between them. Sequences were derived from CD8+ T cells from peripheral blood mononuclear cells, sampled in the second trimester of pregnancy. The chain is built from TRBV7-8 and TRBJ2-7, with a tentative D call TRBD2 (6 bases). This TCR was recovered from a female donor with multiple sclerosis, enrolled in a pregnancy study. CDR3 protein: CASLGGVPEQYF. CDR3 bases: TGTGCCAGCTTGGGGGGAGTACCCGAGCAGTACTTC.